What follows are 30 T cell receptor beta chains derived from one specimen sequenced in a study of blood T cells in healthy people across ages. Through a sample-barcoded 5' primer and a J-beta primer mix, a second PCR was run for roughly 7 to 12 cycles. TCRdb reanalysed the 5' RACE reads using MiXCR and keeps one entry per CDR3 protein. This sample has approximately 1,100,000 distinct CDR3 sequences, with around 43% found just once. Sequenced material: blood. The receptors were gathered from a woman aged 55-69 years in good health.

V gene TRBV10-3 combines with J gene TRBJ1-5; tentative D call: TRBD1 (6 bases). Trimming removed 4 bases at V and 6 bases at J, with 10 bases between. Germline values: CDR1 ENHRY, CDR2 SYGVKD. CDR3 length equals 13 residues. CDR3 loop: CAISGGGGQPQHF. CDR3 nucleotide sequence: TGTGCCATCAGTGGGGGGGGCGGTCAGCCCCAGCATTTT.

This clonotype showed up just a few times. V gene TRBV15 combines with J gene TRBJ2-1; the match to TRBD1 covers 9 bases. J gave up 9 bases and V 3 bases, and 12 bases lay outside the gene matches. The length of the CDR3 is 16 residues. CDR1 is LNHNV, CDR2 YYDKDF, per germline (reference sequence). In DNA form, the CDR3 reads TGTGCCACCAGCAGCGTACCGGGACAGGGTGTTTTTGAGCAGTTCTTC. It specifies CATSSVPGQGVFEQFF.

The rearrangement joins TRBV27 to TRBJ1-2, with D unclear. The germline CDR1 and CDR2 sequences are MNHEY and SMNVEV (reference sequence). V was cut by 5 bases and J by 2 bases, with 9 bases left in between. The CDR3 totals 13 residues. The CDR3 sequence: CASSPSPNYGYTF. The CDR3 nucleotides are TGTGCCAGCAGTCCCAGCCCAAACTATGGCTACACCTTC.

V and J are TRBV20-1 and TRBJ2-6, with D hard to call. The CDR3 length is 17 residues. Germline values: CDR1 DFQATT, CDR2 SNEGSKA (reference sequence). V lost 0 bases, J lost 0 bases, and 12 bases lay in between. This CDR3 reads CSARDPTSSSGANVLTF. In DNA, the CDR3 is TGCAGTGCTAGAGACCCCACCTCGAGCTCTGGGGCCAACGTCCTGACTTTC.

The sample holds a few counts of this clonotype. The chain is built from TRBV5-6 and TRBJ1-5, with TRBD1 matching over 9 bases. The J segment lost 7 bases and the V segment lost 4 bases, leaving 6 bases of the junction unmatched. The germline gives CDR1 SGHDT, CDR2 YYEEEE. The CDR3 is 14 amino acids. CDR3 bases: TGTGCCAGCAGCGCTACAGGGGGCGTACAGCCCCAGCATTTT. It codes for CASSATGGVQPQHF.

This rearrangement joins TRBV11-2 to TRBJ2-1; 7 bases match TRBD1. CDR3 length: 15 amino acids. CDR1 SGHAT and CDR2 FQNNGV come from the germline V gene. V shed 3 bases and J 4 bases; nucleotides not matched to a gene: 6. This CDR3 is CASSFKQGTYNEQFF. For the CDR3, the DNA is TGTGCCAGCAGCTTTAAACAGGGGACATACAATGAGCAGTTCTTC.

V gene TRBV15 combines with J gene TRBJ2-4, with D possibly TRBD1 on 7 matching bases. The V end lost 0 bases, the J end lost 15 bases, and 15 bases lay between the germline ends. The CDR3 contains 13 residues. Germline CDR1 reads LNHNV; CDR2 reads YYDKDF (reference sequence). Here the CDR3 reads CATSRDRRDSPYF. In DNA form, the CDR3 reads TGTGCCACCAGCAGAGATAGGCGGGACAGTCCGTACTTC.

The chain recombines TRBV20-1 with TRBJ1-2, with 7 bases that match TRBD1. This CDR3 has 14 residues. The trim removed 2 bases at V and 8 bases at J, leaving 11 bases unmatched. The V gene's germline CDR1 is DFQATT and CDR2 SNEGSKA (reference sequence). The CDR3 loop reads CSARLGTGAGGYTF. The CDR3 DNA reads as TGCAGTGCTAGATTGGGAACAGGGGCTGGAGGCTACACCTTC.

The chain has TRBV11-2 and TRBJ2-4; perhaps TRBD1 as D (6 bases). The J call may be mistaken, given a closer DNA end match to TRBJ2-7. The CDR3 has 15 residues. The germline gives CDR1 SGHAT, CDR2 FQNNGV. CDR3 nucleotides: TGTGCCAGCAGCTCACTCCGGGACAAGTCCTACGAGCAGTACTTC. Its protein is CASSSLRDKSYEQYF.

This clonotype was observed a few times. This chain links TRBV4-2 with TRBJ2-3; 11 bases line up with TRBD2. After removal of 4 bases from V and 7 bases from J, the junction contained 10 bases not matched to a gene. CDR3 length equals 16 residues. The germline gives CDR1 LGHNA, CDR2 YNFKEQ. This CDR3 is CASSPRRGTSGYTQYF. Written as DNA, the CDR3 is TGTGCCAGCAGCCCCCGGCGGGGGACTAGCGGTTATACGCAGTATTTT.

The chain joins TRBV10-3 to TRBJ2-1; TRBD1 agrees at 7 bases. The J segment lost 5 bases and the V segment lost 6 bases, leaving 4 bases of the junction unmatched. CDR1 is ENHRY and CDR2 is SYGVKD in the germline V gene. The CDR3 has 13 amino acids. The CDR3 nucleotides are TGTGCCATCAGCCCGGACAGGCACAATGAGCAGTTCTTC. Translating it yields CAISPDRHNEQFF.

This clonotype was observed a few times. The rearrangement uses TRBV3-1 and TRBJ2-3; D is ambiguous. This CDR3 comprises 16 residues. V shed 0 bases and J shed 2 bases, with 12 bases lying between them. Germline V lookup: CDR1 LGHDT, CDR2 YNNKEL (reference sequence). The CDR3 loop is CASSQDLGRFTDTQYF. DNA of the CDR3: TGTGCCAGCAGCCAAGATCTGGGCAGATTCACAGATACGCAGTATTTT.

V is TRBV11-2 and J is TRBJ2-5; 8 nucleotides match TRBD2. Trimming at V came to 3 bases and at J to 11 bases, leaving 26 bases not matched to a gene. The CDR3 runs to 19 residues. The germline CDR1 and CDR2 sequences are SGHAT and FQNNGV. CDR3 nucleotides: TGTGCCAGCAGCTTGTTGGTGCTAGCGGGCCCTGGTACCTACAATGAGCAGTACTTC. Translation: CASSLLVLAGPGTYNEQYF.

The table lists this clonotype with a few counts. This chain connects TRBV7-9 to TRBJ2-7, with TRBD1 matching over 8 bases. Trimming removed 10 bases from V and 0 bases from J; junction bases left unmatched: 5. Per the germline V gene, CDR1 is SEHNR and CDR2 is FQNEAQ (reference sequence). CDR3 length: 13 residues. Written as DNA, the CDR3 is TGTGCCACCACGGGACAGGACTCCTACGAGCAGTACTTC. Encoded protein: CATTGQDSYEQYF. Full variable domain (missing parts from reference TRBV7-9 and TRBJ2-7): DTGVSQNPRHKITKRGQNVTFRCDPISEHNRLYWYRQTLGQGPEFLTYFQNEAQLEKSRLLSDRFSAERPKGSFSTLEIQRTEQGDSAMYLCATTGQDSYEQYFGPGTRLTVT.

There are a few counts of this clonotype. The chain recombines TRBV25-1 with TRBJ2-7; unclear D gene. Trimming took off 6 bases at V and 6 bases at J, with 9 bases between the two ends. Per germline, CDR1 MGHDK and CDR2 SYGVNS. The length of the CDR3 is 11 residues. This chain's CDR3 is CASSGRSEQYF. CDR3 coding DNA: TGTGCCAGCAGCGGCCGGTCCGAGCAGTACTTC.

Regarding this clonotype: The germline gene is not matched at one end of the junction; a read error may be the cause. J is TRBJ2-1 and V is TRBV27; 7 nucleotides match TRBD1. CDR3 length: 16 residues. Germline loops: CDR1 MNHEY, CDR2 SMNVEV (reference sequence). In nucleotides, the CDR3 is TGTGCCAGCGGACACAGGGGCCCCCAAACTTACAATGGGCAGTTCTTC. It codes for CASGHRGPQTYNGQFF.

This clonotype was seen a handful of times. The rearrangement links TRBV9 to TRBJ2-3; D perhaps matches TRBD2 (5 bases). The ends were cut back, 0 bases at V and 3 bases at J, with 8 bases in the middle. Germline V lookup: CDR1 SGDLS, CDR2 YYNGEE. This CDR3 region has 14 residues. The chain's CDR3 is CASSVERATDTQYF. CDR3 nucleotide sequence: TGTGCCAGCAGCGTAGAGAGGGCTACAGATACGCAGTATTTT.

The chain employs TRBV4-2 and TRBJ2-3, with D maybe TRBD2 (5 bases). Germline assignment: CDR1 LGHNA and CDR2 YNFKEQ. Trimming took off 0 bases at V and 0 bases at J, with 10 bases between the two ends. CDR3 length: 16 amino acids. The CDR3 reads CASSQDRRVSTDTQYF. The CDR3 region has the DNA TGTGCCAGCAGCCAAGATCGGCGGGTTAGCACAGATACGCAGTATTTT.

The rearrangement uses TRBV29-1 and TRBJ1-5; D might be TRBD1 (6 bases). The CDR3 is 15 residues long. The V end was cut by 4 bases, the J end by 8 bases, with 21 bases between. The V gene's germline CDR1 is SQVTM and CDR2 ANQGSEA. CDR3 DNA: TGCAGCGTTGTAATAGGGGGAGGGTCGAATGAGCCCCAGCATTTT. Amino acids: CSVVIGGGSNEPQHF.

The chain carries TRBV5-6 and TRBJ2-4; 9 bases map to TRBD1. V dropped 4 bases and J dropped 13; count of bases not matched to a gene: 6. Germline CDR1 is SGHDT and CDR2 is YYEEEE. This CDR3 comprises 12 residues. The CDR3 coding sequence is TGTGCCAGCAGCATGGGACAGGGAGAGCAGTACTTC. This gives the protein CASSMGQGEQYF.

This clonotype was recorded a few times. The chain is built from TRBV3-1 and TRBJ1-5; the match to TRBD1 covers 7 bases. Germline CDR1 and CDR2: LGHDT and YNNKEL (reference sequence). This CDR3 has 15 residues. Trimming cost V 4 bases and J 0 bases; bases outside gene matches: 3. CDR3 bases: TGTGCCAGCAGCCCAAGGGGGCTTAGCAATCAGCCCCAGCATTTT. The encoded protein is CASSPRGLSNQPQHF.

The chain uses TRBV29-1 and TRBJ2-5; no reliable D call. CDR3 size: 13 residues. Germline CDR1 and CDR2: SQVTM and ANQGSEA. With 3 bases removed from V and 1 base from J, the gap between germline ends came to 9 bases. CDR3 residues: CSVDLQTQETQYF. Here the CDR3 DNA reads TGCAGCGTTGACTTACAGACCCAAGAGACCCAGTACTTC.

This clonotype was found a few times. The CDR3 bases are TGTGCCAGCAGTGAATATTTGAGACCTAGGGAGCAGTACTTC. Protein product: CASSEYLRPREQYF. This chain joins TRBV25-1 and TRBJ2-7; D gene unclear. CDR1 MGHDK and CDR2 SYGVNS come from the germline V gene. This CDR3 is 14 amino acids long. V was trimmed by 0 bases and J by 7 bases, leaving 13 bases between them.

This clonotype was seen a handful of times. The J gene is TRBJ1-5, the V gene TRBV20-1; 8 positions match TRBD1. V dropped 0 bases and J dropped 2; count of bases not matched to a gene: 9. This CDR3 region has 17 residues. The V gene's germline CDR1 is DFQATT and CDR2 SNEGSKA (reference sequence). CDR3 protein: CSARDGGQGAGNQPQHF. In DNA form, the CDR3 reads TGCAGTGCTAGAGATGGAGGACAGGGAGCTGGCAATCAGCCCCAGCATTTT.

The V gene is TRBV4-1, the J gene TRBJ1-1, with D possibly being TRBD1 (6 bases). CDR1 and CDR2 from the germline V gene are MGHRA and YSYEKL. With 1 base removed from V and 3 bases from J, the gap between germline ends came to 12 bases. The CDR3 contains 15 residues. The CDR3 is CASSQVAGADTEAFF. In DNA form, the CDR3 reads TGCGCCAGCAGCCAAGTGGCAGGGGCCGACACTGAAGCTTTCTTT.

Only a few counts were recorded for this clonotype. V gene TRBV27 combines with J gene TRBJ2-7, with 11 bases that match TRBD2. Germline V gene sequence: CDR1 MNHEY, CDR2 SMNVEV (reference sequence). After removal of 2 bases from V and 5 bases from J, the junction contained 5 bases not matched to a gene. This CDR3 has 15 amino acids. CDR3 bases: TGTGCCAGCAGTTTAAGCTCTAGCGGGAGGAACGAGCAGTACTTC. This gives the protein CASSLSSSGRNEQYF.

This chain links TRBV18 with TRBJ2-2; the D gene is possibly TRBD1 (6 bases). The V gene lost 8 bases and the J gene lost 4 bases, with 14 bases spanning the gap. CDR3 size: 14 residues. The germline V gene has CDR1 KGHSH and CDR2 LQKENI. The CDR3 is CASTLDSLTGELFF. CDR3 bases: TGTGCCAGCACCCTGGACAGTCTCACCGGGGAGCTGTTTTTT.

This clonotype was seen more than once but under ten times. V usage is TRBV6-5 and J usage is TRBJ2-7; no clear D. TRBJ2-5 matches the DNA end more closely, so the J call is doubtful. Germline CDR1 MNHEY, CDR2 SVGAGI. The CDR3 runs 14 residues. As DNA, the CDR3 is TGTGCCAGCAGTTACACTTCCCTGAGAGAGACCCAGTACTTC. Amino acid sequence: CASSYTSLRETQYF.

The chain recombines TRBV27 with TRBJ2-3, with 9 bases fitting TRBD2. Germline V lookup: CDR1 MNHEY, CDR2 SMNVEV (reference sequence). Trimming at V came to 3 bases and at J to 0 bases, leaving 13 bases not matched to a gene. This CDR3 contains 19 residues. This CDR3 is CASSLSIGAGGPSTDTQYF. As DNA, the CDR3 is TGTGCCAGCAGTTTGTCCATCGGGGCGGGAGGGCCGAGCACAGATACGCAGTATTTT.

The chain employs TRBV11-3 and TRBJ2-1; 9 nucleotides match TRBD2. The CDR3 is made up of 20 amino acids. Germline V gene lookup returns CDR1 SGHNT and CDR2 YENEEA. V gave up 3 bases and J gave up 1 base; unmatched junction bases: 16. CDR3 nucleotide sequence: TGTGCCAGCAGCTTCGGCGCGGGAGGGCCAATGGAACGGTCCTACAATGAGCAGTTCTTC. As protein: CASSFGAGGPMERSYNEQFF.